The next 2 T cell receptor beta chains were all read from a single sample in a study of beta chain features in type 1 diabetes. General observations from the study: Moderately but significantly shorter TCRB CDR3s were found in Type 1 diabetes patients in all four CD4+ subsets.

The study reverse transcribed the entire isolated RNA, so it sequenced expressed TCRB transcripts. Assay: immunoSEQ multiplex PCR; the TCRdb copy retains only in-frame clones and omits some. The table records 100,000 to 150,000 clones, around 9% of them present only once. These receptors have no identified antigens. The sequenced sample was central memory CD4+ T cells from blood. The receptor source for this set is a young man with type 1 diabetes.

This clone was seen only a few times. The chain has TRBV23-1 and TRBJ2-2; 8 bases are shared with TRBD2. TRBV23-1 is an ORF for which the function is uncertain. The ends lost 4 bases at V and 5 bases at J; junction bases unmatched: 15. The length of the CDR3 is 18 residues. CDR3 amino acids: CASSLTPPGGPDTGELFF. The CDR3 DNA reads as TGCGCCAGCAGTCTTACTCCACCGGGGGGGCCTGATACCGGGGAGCTGTTTTTT.

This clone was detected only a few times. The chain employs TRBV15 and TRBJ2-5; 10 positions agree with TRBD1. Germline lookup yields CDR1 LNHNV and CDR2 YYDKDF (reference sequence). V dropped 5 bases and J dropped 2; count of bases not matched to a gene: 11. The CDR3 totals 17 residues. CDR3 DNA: TGTGCCACCAGCGACGTTTGGCGGGACAGGGGTCAAGAGACCCAGTACTTC. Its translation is CATSDVWRDRGQETQYF.